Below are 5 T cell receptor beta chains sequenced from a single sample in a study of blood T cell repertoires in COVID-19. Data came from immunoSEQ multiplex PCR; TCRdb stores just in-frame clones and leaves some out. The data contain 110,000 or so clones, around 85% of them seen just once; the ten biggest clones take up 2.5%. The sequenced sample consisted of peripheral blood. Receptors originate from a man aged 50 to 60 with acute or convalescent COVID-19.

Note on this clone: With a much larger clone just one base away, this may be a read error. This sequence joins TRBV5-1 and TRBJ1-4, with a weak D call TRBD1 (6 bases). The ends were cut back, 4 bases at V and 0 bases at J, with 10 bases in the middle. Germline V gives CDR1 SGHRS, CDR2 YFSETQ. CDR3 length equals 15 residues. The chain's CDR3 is CASSPDSATNEKLFF. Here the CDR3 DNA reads TGCGCCAGCAGCCCGGACAGTGCAACTAATGAAAAACTGTTTTTT.

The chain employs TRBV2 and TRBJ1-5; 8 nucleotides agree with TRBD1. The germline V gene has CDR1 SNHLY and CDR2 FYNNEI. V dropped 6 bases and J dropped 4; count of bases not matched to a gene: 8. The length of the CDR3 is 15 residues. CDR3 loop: CASSDQTGANQPQHF. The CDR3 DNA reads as TGTGCCAGCAGCGACCAGACAGGGGCAAATCAGCCCCAGCATTTT.

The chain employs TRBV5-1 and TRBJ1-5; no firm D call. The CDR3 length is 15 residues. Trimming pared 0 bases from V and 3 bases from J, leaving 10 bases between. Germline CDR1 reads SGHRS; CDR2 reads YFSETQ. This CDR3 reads CASSLDLGVNQPQHF. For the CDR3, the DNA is TGCGCCAGCAGCTTGGATCTCGGGGTCAATCAGCCCCAGCATTTT.

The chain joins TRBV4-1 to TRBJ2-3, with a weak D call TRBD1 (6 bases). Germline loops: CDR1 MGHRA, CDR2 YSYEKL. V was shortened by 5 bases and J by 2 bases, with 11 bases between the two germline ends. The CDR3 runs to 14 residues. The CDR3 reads CASSYGTNTDTQYF. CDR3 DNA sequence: TGCGCCAGCAGCTACGGGACAAACACAGATACGCAGTATTTT.

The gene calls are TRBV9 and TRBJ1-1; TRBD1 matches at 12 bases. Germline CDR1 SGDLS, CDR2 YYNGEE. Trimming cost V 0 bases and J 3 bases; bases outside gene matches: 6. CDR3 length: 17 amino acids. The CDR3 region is CASSVVGQGALDTEAFF. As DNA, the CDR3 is TGTGCCAGCAGCGTAGTGGGACAGGGGGCCTTGGACACTGAAGCTTTCTTT.